Included here is one TCR beta chain sequence, with context. This clone was observed a few times. The antigen this receptor binds is unknown. Germline and junction disagree at one end, which may indicate a read error. From the cysteine up to the phenylalanine, the CDR3 has a length of 12 residues. Only CDR3 DNA remains: 36 bases, in frame from the first base. The germline V gene gives CDR1 as SGHRS and CDR2 as YFSETQ. The data belong to a study of Ad26.COV2.S vaccination and SARS-CoV-2 variants (dated by TCRdb to the early 2020s). In the study overall: Donors in the vaccine arm were drawn from COV1001, a multicentre, randomized, double-blind, placebo-controlled phase I-IIa trial testing Ad26.COV2.S in healthy adults. Trial participants were randomized into five groups of five: low-dose or high-dose Ad26.COV2.S given once or twice, or placebo on both occasions. Sequencing of the TCRbeta repertoire served to evaluate the specificity and breadth of SARS-CoV-2-reactive T cell receptors following Ad26.COV2.S vaccination. Throughout the experiments and outcome assessment, investigators stayed blinded to trial group allocation. A total of around 32 samples were included in the TCR-sequenced set, comprising approximately 20 Ad26.COV2.S vaccine recipients, 5 placebo recipients and 8 SARS-CoV-2 convalescent individuals. Dosing of Ad26.COV2.S was intramuscular, at either 5x10^10 or 1x10^11 viral particles, delivered as one shot or as two shots spaced 56 days apart.

In light of the paper, this sample's treatment or condition label describes: about 20 received Ad26.COV2.S at low or high dose, single or two shots; roughly 5 received placebo; per-sample allocation not given. Repertoires of vaccine and placebo recipients were sequenced from samples collected on day 63 after the first injection. Between 29 July and 7 August 2020, Cohort 1b enrolled 25 adults aged 18-55 years at one site in Boston, USA. As a vaccine, Ad26.COV2.S was a replication-incompetent adenovirus type 26 vector that expressed a prefusion-stabilized SARS-CoV-2 spike protein derived from the original Wuhan strain. The immunoSEQ Assay was used to sequence TCRbeta CDR3 regions. After extraction, genomic DNA underwent amplification by bias-controlled multiplex PCR, followed by high-throughput sequencing. On the authors' methods: Collapsing and filtering of sequences were performed to quantify the absolute abundance of each unique TCRbeta CDR3 region. Usable DNA was measured by amplifying reference genes present in all nucleated cells, and TCRbeta template counts were normalized to that usable DNA to estimate T cell fraction. Repertoire TCRs were annotated as SARS-CoV-2-specific by exact matching of V gene, CDR3 amino acid sequence and J gene to a known reactive TCR set. MIRA supplied the reference SARS-CoV-2 TCR set, which was filtered for enrichment in COVID-19-positive ImmuneCODE repertoires so that public or cross-reactive TCRs were removed. Based on the MIRA antigens, annotated TCRs were further analysed at the level of specific ORF or position within ORF. Breadth was defined as annotated unique rearrangements over total unique productive rearrangements; depth was the summed frequency of those rearrangements. Two-sided Wilcoxon rank-sum tests were applied when comparing TCR breadth between groups. Drawn from immuneACCESS, this table holds only the in-frame rearrangements with V and J called that TCRdb kept. Clones are partly lost; checked studies trace under half to an unresolved V gene and leave the rest unexplained. V, J and clone size were drawn from that table, and D and trimming were deduced from the DNA. The sample yields fewer than 900,000 clones; about 90% were counted once. The ten largest clones capture roughly 1.5% of the sample.

Overall results and qualifications from the work: Higher spike-specific TCR breadth was observed in Ad26.COV2.S recipients than in placebo recipients (P = 0.0014). The study was not powered to compare responses between vaccine doses or regimens. The authors noted that the TCR breadth and depth analyses may have underestimated total T cell responses. After vaccination, substantial breadth of spike-specific CD8+ and CD4+ T cell responses was reported. Vaccine and placebo recipients had similar non-spike TCR breadth, a finding consistent with the vaccine containing only spike.

The sample in question was peripheral blood, obtained in a trial of Ad26.COV2.S vaccine versus placebo. The chain is assembled from TRBV5-1 and TRBJ2-5, with the D gene not clear enough to name. The TCR sequence derives from a person between 18 and 65 years old who received the Ad26.COV2.S COVID-19 vaccine or a placebo. The CDR3 sequence is CASSSSQEAQYF. DNA sequence: TGCGCCAGCAGCAGCAGCCAAGAGGCCCAGTACTTC.